The 14 T cell receptor beta chains in this list originate from one sample, sequenced in a study of CD8+ T cells in alopecia areata. As the sequencing template, cDNA was produced by extracting RNA and reverse transcribing it. Sequencing was performed with immunoSEQ multiplex PCR; in TCRdb, only in-frame clones are kept and a portion is missing. The sample presents 15,000 to 20,000 clones, none singletons. On the basis of CD4, CD8alpha, NKG2D, NKG2ACE and other markers, pooled cutaneous lymph node cells were sorted. Sequencing input: CD8+ T cells sorted from a lymph node. The receptors shown here come from a C3H/HeJ mouse with alopecia areata. This line is of MHC haplotype H2-k.

This clone was seen only a few times. Here the gene names and germline are mouse. This CDR3 reads CTCKGGLGENTLYF. Partial CDR3 DNA: TGCACCTGCAAGGGAGGACTGGGAGAAAAC. The rearrangement links TRBV1 to TRBJ2-4; 8 positions agree with TRBD2. Read sequence stops 4 residues before the CDR3 end, and the germline J gene provides the missing end. The CDR3 spans 14 residues. Germline V gives CDR1 NSQYPW, CDR2 LRSPGD (reference sequence).

Regarding this clone: Genes and germline are mouse. The CDR3 end is not reached by the read, which stops 4 residues before it; the germline J gene fills it in. The chain is built from TRBV1 and TRBJ2-1; 8 nucleotides line up with TRBD2. The CDR3 has 13 residues. CDR1 is NSQYPW and CDR2 is LRSPGD in the germline V gene (reference sequence). CDR3 DNA (partial): TGCACCTGCACCACTGGGGGCTTAGCT. It is translated as CTCTTGGLA. The complete CDR3 sequence is CTCTTGGLAEQFF.

This clone was counted ten times or more. Genes and germline come from the mouse. Read coverage stops 4 residues before the CDR3 terminus; the germline J gene supplies the remainder. The chain combines TRBV19 with TRBJ1-2; TRBD1 matches at 7 bases. CDR1 is FNHDT, CDR2 SITEND, per germline (reference sequence). CDR3 length: 13 residues. With 2 bases clipped from V and 3 bases from J, the junction kept 1 base outside the gene matches. This chain's CDR3 is CASSMRGHSDYTF. The CDR3 DNA, read in part, is TGTGCCAGCAGTATGAGGGGGCACTCC.

This clone is classed as medium-sized. Mouse germline and gene names are used. The read terminates 4 residues ahead of where the CDR3 ends, so the germline J gene completes it. The gene calls are TRBV16 and TRBJ2-5; the D gene is possibly TRBD2 (7 bases). The V end was cut by 5 bases, the J end by 1 base, with 13 bases between. The CDR3 is 15 residues long. The germline V gene encodes CDR1 SGHSA and CDR2 FRNQAP. The sequenced CDR3 bases are TGTGCAAGCAGCGCCGGGGGGCGGGACCAAGAC. Its translation: CASSAGGRDQD. The full CDR3 protein reads CASSAGGRDQDTQYF.

Points on this clone: Germline and genes: mouse. The CDR3 end falls 4 residues outside the read, so it is completed with the germline J gene. The chain has TRBV1 and TRBJ2-2, with a tentative D call TRBD1 (5 bases). Per the germline V gene, CDR1 is NSQYPW and CDR2 is LRSPGD (reference sequence). With 3 bases removed from V and 1 base from J, the gap between germline ends came to 6 bases. The CDR3 is made up of 14 amino acids. The CDR3 bases that were read are TGCACCTGCAGTGCGAGGGGAAACACCGGG. Protein sequence: CTCSARGNTG. The full-length CDR3 reads as CTCSARGNTGQLYF.

This clone was observed a few times. Genes and germline are mouse. Sequencing ends 4 residues short of the CDR3 end; the germline J gene provides the rest. This rearrangement joins TRBV13-1 to TRBJ2-1, with 12 bases lining up with TRBD2. With 0 bases clipped from V and 1 base from J, the junction kept 2 bases outside the gene matches. The CDR3 extends over 17 amino acids. CDR1 is NSHNY, CDR2 SYGAGN, per germline. The CDR3 sequence is CASSDAGTGGNYAEQFF. CDR3 DNA, as far as it was read: TGTGCCAGCAGTGATGCGGGGACTGGGGGGAACTATGCT.

Concerning this clone itself: Translating the DNA gives a protein that differs from the TCRdb entry at residue 12; the protein shown here is that DNA translation. Genes and germline are mouse. The read falls 3 residues short of the CDR3 end, and the missing part is taken from the germline J gene. This rearrangement joins TRBV19 to TRBJ1-6, with D maybe TRBD1 (5 bases). TRBJ1-6 is annotated as an ORF whose role is uncertain. This CDR3 is 15 amino acids long. The V end lost 0 bases, the J end lost 5 bases, and 9 bases lay between the germline ends. The germline V gene has CDR1 FNHDT and CDR2 SITEND (reference sequence). The covered CDR3 bases are TGTGCCAGCAGTATAGGGACAAGAAATAATTCGCCC. It yields the protein CASSIGTRNNSP. The whole CDR3 sequence reads CASSIGTRNNSPLYF.

As regards this clone: Gene and germline names: mouse. The CDR3 extends 4 residues past the end of the read, so its final part is completed from the germline J gene. The V gene is TRBV19, the J gene TRBJ1-1, with 7 bases identical to TRBD1. The CDR3 loop spans 12 amino acids. Germline V lookup: CDR1 FNHDT, CDR2 SITEND (reference sequence). The sequenced CDR3 bases are TGTGCCAGCAGTATAGGGGACAGA. Translating gives CASSIGDR. The CDR3 in its entirety is CASSIGDREVFF.

This clone came up a few times. Genes here carry mouse names. From the germline J gene comes the end of the CDR3, since the read stops 4 residues before it. The rearrangement joins TRBV13-1 to TRBJ2-1, with 12 bases matching TRBD2. Germline lookup yields CDR1 NSHNY and CDR2 SYGAGN. The CDR3 is 16 amino acids. Incomplete CDR3 DNA: TGTGCCAGCAGTGTCCGGGACTGGGGGGAGAAGGCT. Protein sequence: CASSVRDWGEKA. The full CDR3 is CASSVRDWGEKAEQFF.

This clone has only a few counts. Genes here carry mouse names. The read gets to within 4 residues of the CDR3 end, and the germline J gene fills in the rest. V usage is TRBV13-2 and J usage is TRBJ2-1, with 10 bases matching TRBD2. Trimming cost V 0 bases and J 6 bases; bases outside gene matches: 3. Germline V CDR1 and CDR2: NNHNN, SYGAGS (reference sequence). The CDR3 sequence is 15 residues long. Incomplete CDR3 DNA: TGTGCCAGCGGTGATGCTGGGGGGGCGCTTGCT. Translating gives CASGDAGGALA. The whole CDR3 region reads CASGDAGGALAEQFF.

This clone occurred many times. The listed TCRdb protein conflicts with the DNA translation at residue 13, and the protein shown is translated directly from the DNA. The listed genes are named as in mouse. The read stops 3 residues short of the end of the CDR3; the missing end is completed from the germline J gene. This sequence joins TRBV17 and TRBJ1-3; D is undetermined. Germline values: CDR1 MNHDT, CDR2 YYDKIL. Trimming shortened V by 0 bases and J by 0 bases, and 9 bases separated the two germline ends. The CDR3 runs to 16 residues. Here the CDR3 reads CASSRETPYSGNTLYF. The CDR3 bases that were read are TGTGCTAGCAGTAGAGAGACACCCTATTCTGGAAATACG.

This clone showed up many times. The genes and germline here are from mouse. The CDR3 end lies 4 residues beyond the end of the read and is filled in from the germline J gene. J is TRBJ2-7 and V is TRBV1, with D uncertain. The germline V gene has CDR1 NSQYPW and CDR2 LRSPGD (reference sequence). This CDR3 is 14 amino acids long. V shed 0 bases and J shed 0 bases, with 6 bases lying between them. The CDR3 sequence: CTCSADPSSYEQYF. CDR3 bases read: TGCACCTGCAGTGCAGATCCCAGCTCCTAT.

At least ten counts were recorded for this clone. The listed genes are named as in mouse. The CDR3 spells CASSERLGEDTQYF. CDR3 DNA, as far as it was read: TGTGCCAGCAGTGAGAGACTGGGGGAAGAC. The rearrangement links TRBV13-3 to TRBJ2-5, with 9 positions matching TRBD2. The read falls 4 residues short of the CDR3 end, and the missing part is taken from the germline J gene. Germline-derived CDR1 and CDR2 are NNHDY and SYVADS. The CDR3 spans 14 residues. The complete variable domain, with remaining parts taken from reference TRBV13-3 and TRBJ2-5, reads EAAVTQSPRSKVAVTGGKVTLSCHQTNNHDYMYWYRQDTGHGLRLIHYSYVADSTEKGDIPDGYKASRPSQENFSLILELASLSQTAVYFCASSERLGEDTQYFGPGTRLLVL.

As regards this clone: The gene names given are mouse names. The CDR3 goes on 4 residues after the read ends, and that part is filled in from the germline J gene. This sequence joins TRBV13-3 and TRBJ1-2; maybe TRBD1 (6 bases). This CDR3 is built from 14 residues. Germline V lookup: CDR1 NNHDY, CDR2 SYVADS. The V end was cut by 4 bases, the J end by 0 bases, with 10 bases between. The sequenced part of the CDR3 DNA is TGTGCCAGCAGTACCCGGACAGCAAACTCC. Translation: CASSTRTANS. The CDR3, in full, reads CASSTRTANSDYTF.